This entry lists 27 T cell receptor beta chains sequenced from one sample in a study of T cell responses to AZD1222 COVID-19 vaccine. Method: immunoSEQ multiplex PCR; TCRdb's copy keeps in-frame clones and lacks some. The sample contains around 88,000 clones, just over 85% of which appear only once. The sequencing used peripheral blood, collected on day 0 of MenACWY control vaccination. The source of these receptors is an adult in good health.

This chain joins TRBV7-9 and TRBJ1-4; 8 nucleotides match TRBD1. The CDR3 extends over 14 amino acids. The J segment lost 6 bases and the V segment lost 3 bases, leaving 3 bases of the junction unmatched. CDR1 is SEHNR and CDR2 is FQNEAQ in the germline V gene (reference sequence). Here the CDR3 reads CASSLQGADEKLFF. In DNA, the CDR3 is TGTGCCAGCAGCTTGCAGGGGGCGGATGAAAAACTGTTTTTT.

A single count supports this clone. J is TRBJ1-4 and V is TRBV6-5; 12 nucleotides line up with TRBD1. The V gene's germline CDR1 is MNHEY and CDR2 SVGAGI. This CDR3 has 14 residues. Losses at the gene ends were 10 bases for V and 7 bases for J; bases not matched to a gene: 7. CDR3 sequence reads: CATKPGQGAEKLFF. The CDR3 nucleotides read TGTGCCACCAAACCGGGACAGGGGGCTGAAAAACTGTTTTTT.

The chain has TRBV4-2 and TRBJ2-7, with TRBD1 matching over 8 bases. V dropped 0 bases and J dropped 0; count of bases not matched to a gene: 4. In germline, CDR1 is LGHNA, CDR2 YNFKEQ. This CDR3 has 16 amino acids. The CDR3 spells CASSQEVTGDSYEQYF. The CDR3 DNA reads TGTGCCAGCAGCCAAGAGGTGACAGGGGACTCCTACGAGCAGTACTTC.

This chain joins TRBV2 and TRBJ1-2; 10 bases align to TRBD1. The junction had 12 bases not matched to a gene; V was cut back by 6 bases and J by 8 bases. CDR1 and CDR2 from the germline V gene are SNHLY and FYNNEI. The CDR3 spans 15 residues. CDR3 in DNA: TGTGCCAGCAGCGAGCAACTACGACAGGGGGCAGGCTACACCTTC. Translating gives CASSEQLRQGAGYTF.

The V and J genes are TRBV25-1 and TRBJ1-3; D is uncertain. V dropped 2 bases and J dropped 0 bases, with 8 bases sitting between them. The CDR3 spans 15 residues. The germline CDR1 and CDR2 sequences are MGHDK and SYGVNS. CDR3 protein: CASSEGVSSGNTIYF. The CDR3 DNA is TGTGCCAGCAGTGAAGGAGTAAGCTCTGGAAACACCATATATTTT.

In its sample, this clone was seen many times. J is TRBJ1-5 and V is TRBV19; possibly TRBD1 for D (6 bases). The V gene lost 3 bases and the J gene lost 1 base, with 10 bases spanning the gap. The length of the CDR3 is 15 residues. Per the germline V gene, CDR1 is LNHDA and CDR2 is SQIVND (reference sequence). The CDR3 region has the DNA TGTGCCAGTAGTATTGACAGGCAAAGCAATCAGCCCCAGCATTTT. It is translated as CASSIDRQSNQPQHF. Using reference TRBV19 and TRBJ1-5 for the parts outside the CDR3, the full variable domain is DGGITQSPKYLFRKEGQNVTLSCEQNLNHDAMYWYRQDPGQGLRLIYYSQIVNDFQKGDIAEGYSVSREKKESFPLTVTSAQKNPTAFYLCASSIDRQSNQPQHFGDGTRLSIL.

The gene calls are TRBV30 and TRBJ1-1, with TRBD1 identical over 7 bases. The CDR3 is made up of 18 amino acids. V was clipped by 2 bases and J by 1 base; unmatched bases: 16. The germline gives CDR1 GTSNPN, CDR2 SVGIG (reference sequence). The CDR3 loop is CAWSLYRGTGVQNTEAFF. The CDR3 nucleotides read TGTGCCTGGAGTCTTTACCGGGGTACAGGGGTTCAGAACACTGAAGCTTTCTTT.

The chain uses TRBV24-1 and TRBJ1-1; 8 bases fit TRBD1. V lost 4 bases and J lost 3; bases outside the gene matches: 6. The germline CDR1 and CDR2 sequences are KGHDR and SFDVKD. This CDR3 contains 15 residues. The CDR3 coding sequence is TGTGCCACCAGTGAGAACAGGGGGAGGTACACTGAAGCTTTCTTT. As protein: CATSENRGRYTEAFF.

The chain is built from TRBV18 and TRBJ1-4; 7 bases are a match to TRBD1. Germline V gene lookup returns CDR1 KGHSH and CDR2 LQKENI. This CDR3 contains 16 residues. The V and J ends lost 3 bases and 3 bases, in that order; junction bases with no gene match: 7. The CDR3 is CASSPIRDRANEKLFF. The CDR3 region has the DNA TGTGCCAGCTCACCTATAAGGGACAGAGCTAATGAAAAACTGTTTTTT.

The V and J genes are TRBV3-1 (or the pseudogene TRBV3-2) and TRBJ1-3; D unclear. There are 16 residues in the CDR3. V was pared by 4 bases and J by 0 bases, with 13 bases between. Per the germline V gene, CDR1 is LGHDT and CDR2 is YNNKEL (reference sequence). This CDR3 is CASSRVPSTSGNTIYF. The CDR3, as DNA: TGTGCCAGCAGCCGGGTCCCATCAACCTCTGGAAACACCATATATTTT.

The genes are TRBV5-8 and TRBJ2-3; TRBD2 aligns across 15 bases. The CDR3 totals 18 residues. The germline V gene encodes CDR1 SGHTS and CDR2 YDEGEE. The junction had 7 bases not matched to a gene; V was cut back by 5 bases and J by 0 bases. DNA of the CDR3: TGTGCCAGCAGTCCCGGACTAGCGGGGGGGCTTAGCACAGATACGCAGTATTTT. It is translated as CASSPGLAGGLSTDTQYF.

This clone has more than one count but fewer than ten. In nucleotides, the CDR3 is TGTGCCAGCAGCCCCCGGACAGGAGAGCAGTTCTTC. Its protein is CASSPRTGEQFF. The genes are TRBV11-2 and TRBJ2-1, with 7 nucleotides matching TRBD1. Germline assignment: CDR1 SGHAT and CDR2 FQNNGV. The CDR3 contains 12 residues. After removal of 5 bases from V and 10 bases from J, the junction contained 5 bases not matched to a gene.

V is TRBV9 and J is TRBJ1-1; 9 bases are shared with TRBD1. The CDR3 covers 15 residues. V gave up 3 bases and J gave up 3 bases; unmatched junction bases: 6. Germline V gene sequence: CDR1 SGDLS, CDR2 YYNGEE. The CDR3 nucleotides are TGTGCCAGCAGCGCCCAACAGGGGGCCTACACTGAAGCTTTCTTT. This codes for CASSAQQGAYTEAFF.

The V call is TRBV3-1 (or the pseudogene TRBV3-2), the J call TRBJ1-5; D unclear. This CDR3 spans 16 amino acids. Germline CDR1 reads LGHDT; CDR2 reads YNNKEL (reference sequence). V was pared by 0 bases and J by 2 bases, with 11 bases between. CDR3 in amino acids: CASSQDGHGRNQPQHF. The DNA of the CDR3 is TGTGCCAGCAGCCAAGACGGGCACGGTCGCAATCAGCCCCAGCATTTT.

The chain couples TRBV12-3 or TRBV12-4 to TRBJ1-1, with D uncertain. The CDR3 extends over 13 amino acids. V was shortened by 1 base and J by 6 bases, with 9 bases between the two germline ends. In DNA, the CDR3 is TGTGCCAGCAGTTTAGGCAGAACCCCTGAAGCTTTCTTT. It is translated as CASSLGRTPEAFF.

This clone was recorded a few times. The V gene is TRBV24-1, the J gene TRBJ2-1, with D possibly matching TRBD2 (6 bases). The CDR3 sequence is 16 residues long. Trimming pared 1 base from V and 0 bases from J, leaving 9 bases between. Looked up from germline, CDR1 is KGHDR and CDR2 is SFDVKD. CDR3 in DNA: TGTGCCACCAGTGATTTATCCGGGAGCTCCTACAATGAGCAGTTCTTC. Translating it yields CATSDLSGSSYNEQFF.

This rearrangement joins TRBV18 to TRBJ1-1; D is perhaps TRBD1 (5 bases). Germline values: CDR1 KGHSH, CDR2 LQKENI. The V and J ends lost 8 bases and 5 bases respectively, with 15 bases between them. CDR3 length equals 13 residues. The chain's CDR3 is CASQGLRETEAFF. The CDR3 DNA sequence: TGTGCCAGCCAGGGACTTAGAGAAACTGAAGCTTTCTTT.

This chain links TRBV14 with TRBJ1-3; no clear D. This CDR3 region has 15 residues. V lost 1 base and J lost 4, with 11 bases in between. Germline V lookup: CDR1 SGHDN, CDR2 FVKESK. The CDR3 sequence: CASSQGFPSGNTIYF. CDR3 in DNA: TGTGCCAGCAGCCAAGGGTTCCCATCAGGAAACACCATATATTTT. The full variable domain, with the rest looked up from reference TRBV14 and TRBJ1-3, is EAGVTQFPSHSVIEKGQTVTLRCDPISGHDNLYWYRRVMGKEIKFLLHFVKESKQDESGMPNNRFLAERTGGTYSTLKVQPAELEDSGVYFCASSQGFPSGNTIYFGEGSWLTVV.

The J gene is TRBJ1-6, the V gene TRBV2; D gene uncertain. Trimming stripped 2 bases from V and 0 bases from J, with 8 bases between. Germline V gene sequence: CDR1 SNHLY, CDR2 FYNNEI. The CDR3 extends over 16 amino acids. CDR3 coding DNA: TGTGCCAGCAGTGAATCCCCGAGCTCCTATAATTCACCCCTCCACTTT. Its translation is CASSESPSSYNSPLHF.

V gene TRBV30 combines with J gene TRBJ1-3; the match to TRBD1 covers 10 bases. The CDR3 is 15 residues long. In germline, CDR1 is GTSNPN, CDR2 SVGIG (reference sequence). V was clipped by 1 base and J by 6 bases; unmatched bases: 6. CDR3 DNA: TGTGCCTGGAGTGGAAGGGGACAGGGGTTAAACACCATATATTTT. This gives the protein CAWSGRGQGLNTIYF. The variable domain in full, completed from reference TRBV30 and TRBJ1-3, reads SQTIHQWPATLVQPVGSPLSLECTVEGTSNPNLYWYRQAAGRGLQLLFYSVGIGQISSEVPQNLSASRPQDRQFILSSKKLLLSDSGFYLCAWSGRGQGLNTIYFGEGSWLTVV.

The chain links TRBV19 to TRBJ1-1; TRBD1 matches at 7 bases. There are 14 residues in the CDR3. Germline trimming cut 4 bases from V and 4 bases from J; bases unmatched to any gene: 6. Germline V lookup: CDR1 LNHDA, CDR2 SQIVND (reference sequence). CDR3 nucleotide sequence: TGTGCCAGTAGTACAAAGGGGGCAGGCACTGAAGCTTTCTTT. The encoded protein is CASSTKGAGTEAFF.

The V call is TRBV12-3 or TRBV12-4, the J call TRBJ1-5; unclear D gene. The V gene lost 7 bases and the J gene lost 0 bases, with 4 bases spanning the gap. The CDR3 totals 12 residues. CDR3 in amino acids: CASTGSNQPQHF. As DNA, the CDR3 is TGTGCCAGCACGGGTAGCAATCAGCCCCAGCATTTT.

This chain joins TRBV24-1 and TRBJ1-2; D not resolved. The CDR3 contains 16 residues. Trimming took 5 bases from V and 0 from J, leaving 15 bases between them. Germline V lookup: CDR1 KGHDR, CDR2 SFDVKD. The CDR3 bases are TGTGCCACCAGTGCCCCTGGTGCAAAAGCTAACTATGGCTACACCTTC. This codes for CATSAPGAKANYGYTF.

CDR3 nucleotides: TGTGCCTCTGGACAGGGAGGGCCTCCGGGCTACACCTTC. Translation: CASGQGGPPGYTF. The chain couples TRBV30 to TRBJ1-2; 8 positions agree with TRBD1. The J segment lost 8 bases and the V segment lost 7 bases, leaving 12 bases of the junction unmatched. The CDR3 is made up of 13 amino acids. Germline CDR1 GTSNPN, CDR2 SVGIG (reference sequence).

The chain has TRBV6-1 and TRBJ1-1; a possible D gene is TRBD1 (6 bases). Germline lookup yields CDR1 MNHNS and CDR2 SASEGT. The CDR3 extends over 14 amino acids. V was clipped by 2 bases and J by 3 bases, with 10 bases between them. CDR3 sequence reads: CASSEMDRHTEAFF. The DNA for the CDR3 is TGTGCCAGCAGTGAAATGGACAGACACACTGAAGCTTTCTTT.

The genes are TRBV28 and TRBJ1-3; D perhaps matches TRBD1 (6 bases). The germline V and J ends were trimmed by 7 bases and 0 bases, with 10 bases remaining between them. This CDR3 is 14 amino acids long. The germline CDR1 and CDR2 sequences are MDHEN and SYDVKM. In DNA, the CDR3 is TGTGCCAGCAAGGGGGGGAGCTCTGGAAACACCATATATTTT. Translating gives CASKGGSSGNTIYF.

This clone was recorded once. The V and J genes are TRBV7-6 and TRBJ2-3; either TRBD1 or TRBD2 may supply D (5 bases each). The CDR3 extends over 15 amino acids. From germline, CDR1 is SGHVS and CDR2 FNYEAQ. V lost 8 bases and J lost 4, with 19 bases in between. The DNA of the CDR3 is TGTGCCAGCGTACCGGCAGGGAGAGAGGCAGATACGCAGTATTTT. Translating gives CASVPAGREADTQYF.